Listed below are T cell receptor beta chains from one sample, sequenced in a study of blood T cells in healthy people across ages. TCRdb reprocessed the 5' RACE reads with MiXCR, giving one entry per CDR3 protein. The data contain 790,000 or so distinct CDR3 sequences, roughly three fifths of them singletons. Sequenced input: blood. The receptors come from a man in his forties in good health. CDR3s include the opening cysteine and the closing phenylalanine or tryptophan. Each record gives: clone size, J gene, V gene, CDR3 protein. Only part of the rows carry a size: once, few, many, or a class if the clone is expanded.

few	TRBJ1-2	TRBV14	CASSQVFGDQNGYTF
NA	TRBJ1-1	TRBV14	CASSQAGTVVVGAFF
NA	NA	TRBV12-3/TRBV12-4	CASSSARGAVPYNEQYF
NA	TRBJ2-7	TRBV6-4	CASNDRGRGCSYEQYF
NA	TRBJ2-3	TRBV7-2	CASSLVSARSSDTQYF
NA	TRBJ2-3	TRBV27	CASSWGALGGDTQYF
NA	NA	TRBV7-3	CASSSGGGETQYF
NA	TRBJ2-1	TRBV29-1	CSGRTSGAYKEQFF
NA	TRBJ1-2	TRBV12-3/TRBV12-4	CASSFGRRGYTF
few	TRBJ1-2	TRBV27	CASSTRDSDNYGYTF
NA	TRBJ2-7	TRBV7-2	CASSEASGSTYEQYF
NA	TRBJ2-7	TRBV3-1	CASSQPTGVGSYEQYF
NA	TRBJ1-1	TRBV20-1	CSARDPRDRVVRMNTEAFF
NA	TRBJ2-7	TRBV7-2	CASSLADSYYEQYF
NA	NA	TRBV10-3	CAGGTGIRYEQYF
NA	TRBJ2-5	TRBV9	CASSVVDGGNEQYF
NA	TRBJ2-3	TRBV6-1	CASKDISTDTQYF
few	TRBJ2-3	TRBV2	CASSLRASGGGTDTQYF
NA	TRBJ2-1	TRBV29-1	CSVQDSADNEQFF
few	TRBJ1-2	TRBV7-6	CASSTRGEGYTF
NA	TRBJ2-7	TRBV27	CASSFNLYYEQYF
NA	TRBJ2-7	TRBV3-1	CASSHSGSSYEQYF
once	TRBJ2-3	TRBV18	CASSPISGYTDTQYF
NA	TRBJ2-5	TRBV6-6	CASSYTLETQYF
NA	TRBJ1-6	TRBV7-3	CASSLSGPGSTSPLHF
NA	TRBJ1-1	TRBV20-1	CSASFAYTEAFF
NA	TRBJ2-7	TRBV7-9	CASSSNSGRYTYNEQYF
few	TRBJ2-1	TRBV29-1	CSVDGQRGYNEQFF
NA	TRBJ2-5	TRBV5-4	CASSFRQEETQYF
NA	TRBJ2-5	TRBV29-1	CSVQLAGGGETQYF
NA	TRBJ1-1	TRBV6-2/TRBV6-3	CASSLYGSEAFF
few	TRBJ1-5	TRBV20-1	CSARGDPRTYSNQPQHF
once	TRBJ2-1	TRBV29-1	CSVAGASNEQFF
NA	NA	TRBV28	CASSQTGGPNSIQYF
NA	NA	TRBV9	CASSPPPSGVGPYEQYF
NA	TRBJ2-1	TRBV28	CASSQLDFLSYNEQFF
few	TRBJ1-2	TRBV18	CASSPSTGQGKSPNYGYTF
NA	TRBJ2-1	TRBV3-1	CASSQDLGRNEQFF
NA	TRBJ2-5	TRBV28	CAGSLTGWRETQYF
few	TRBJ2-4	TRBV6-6	CASTRSGELSQYF
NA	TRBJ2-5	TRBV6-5	CASSYSATAQETQYF
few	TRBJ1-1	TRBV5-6	CASSWMGIAFF